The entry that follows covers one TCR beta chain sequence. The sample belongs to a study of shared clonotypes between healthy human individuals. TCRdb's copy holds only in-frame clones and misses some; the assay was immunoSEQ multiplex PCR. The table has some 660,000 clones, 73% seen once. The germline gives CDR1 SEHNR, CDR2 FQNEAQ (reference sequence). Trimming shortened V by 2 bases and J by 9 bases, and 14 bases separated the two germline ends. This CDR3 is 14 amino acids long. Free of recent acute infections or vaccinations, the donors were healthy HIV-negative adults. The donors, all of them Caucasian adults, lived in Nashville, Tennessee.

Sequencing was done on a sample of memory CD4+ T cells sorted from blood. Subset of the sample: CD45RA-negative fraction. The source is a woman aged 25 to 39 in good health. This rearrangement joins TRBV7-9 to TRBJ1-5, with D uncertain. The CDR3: CASSLRVRPGPQHF. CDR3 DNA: TGTGCCAGCAGCTTAAGGGTGCGCCCGGGGCCCCAGCATTTT.